A single sample is the source of the 11 T cell receptor beta chains below, sequenced in a study of Ad26.COV2.S vaccination and SARS-CoV-2 variants. Method: immunoSEQ multiplex PCR; TCRdb's copy keeps in-frame clones and lacks some. The sample has some 400,000 clones, 89% seen once; the top ten hold 1.5% to 2%. This sample's treatment: roughly 20 received Ad26.COV2.S at low or high dose, single or two shots; a few received placebo; per-sample allocation not given. At day 63 after the first vaccine or placebo injection, samples were drawn. Sequencing was performed on peripheral blood, taken in a trial of Ad26.COV2.S vaccine versus placebo. The receptors were gathered from a person aged 18-60 years who received the Ad26.COV2.S COVID-19 vaccine or a placebo.

The J gene is TRBJ1-4, the V gene TRBV7-2, with D uncertain. Germline CDR1 and CDR2: SGHTA and FQGNSA. Trimming left V 6 bases short and J 4 bases short, with 12 bases between. This CDR3 is 14 amino acids long. CDR3 sequence (DNA): TGTGCCAGCAGTAGAGGAACCCATAATGAAAAACTGTTTTTT. This sequence encodes CASSRGTHNEKLFF.

The chain has TRBV10-2 and TRBJ1-2; no clear D gene. CDR1 is WSHSY, CDR2 SAAADI, per germline. This CDR3 region has 19 residues. The V end lost 0 bases, the J end lost 3 bases, and 23 bases lay between the germline ends. In DNA form, the CDR3 reads TGCGCCAGCAGTGAGTCGAGCGGGAGTCGGGTTGTTAAGCACTATGGCTACACCTTC. Its translation: CASSESSGSRVVKHYGYTF.

This chain joins TRBV5-6 and TRBJ1-1; possibly TRBD1 for D (5 bases). The V gene's germline CDR1 is SGHDT and CDR2 YYEEEE. The CDR3 is 14 residues long. V was cut by 0 bases and J by 4 bases, with 10 bases left in between. The CDR3 DNA sequence: TGTGCCAGCAGCTTGGACCGGGACCCCACTGAAGCTTTCTTT. Translating gives CASSLDRDPTEAFF.

CDR3 loop: CASSYGQDLQAFF. CDR3 nucleotides: TGTGCCAGCTCTTACGGACAGGACCTCCAAGCTTTCTTT. J is TRBJ1-1 and V is TRBV18; 7 bases match TRBD1. Per the germline V gene, CDR1 is KGHSH and CDR2 is LQKENI. The CDR3 consists of 13 residues. Trimming took 6 bases from V and 9 from J; bases not matched to a gene: 10.

The V and J genes are TRBV7-2 and TRBJ2-5; 7 bases are a match to TRBD1. The ends lost 3 bases at V and 4 bases at J; junction bases unmatched: 5. The germline CDR1 and CDR2 sequences are SGHTA and FQGNSA. This CDR3 has 14 amino acids. CDR3 DNA sequence: TGTGCCAGCAGCTTTCGGACAGGCCTAGAGACCCAGTACTTC. This encodes CASSFRTGLETQYF.

This chain connects TRBV4-1 to TRBJ2-7; 12 bases match TRBD2. The CDR3 runs 18 residues. CDR1 MGHRA and CDR2 YSYEKL come from the germline V gene. J lost 1 base, V lost 4 bases, and 11 bases had no gene match. The CDR3 spells CASSRGLAGRALSYEQYF. CDR3 DNA: TGCGCCAGCAGCCGTGGACTAGCGGGACGTGCCCTTTCCTACGAGCAGTACTTC.

The chain carries TRBV27 and TRBJ1-2, with D maybe TRBD1 (6 bases). Trimming shortened V by 7 bases and J by 7 bases, and 22 bases separated the two germline ends. Germline V gene lookup returns CDR1 MNHEY and CDR2 SMNVEV (reference sequence). The CDR3 is 15 residues long. CDR3 sequence: CASMTDRRGESGYTF. The CDR3 nucleotides read TGTGCCAGCATGACCGACCGCAGGGGTGAGAGTGGCTACACCTTC.

V and J are TRBV27 and TRBJ1-5; TRBD1 aligns across 7 bases. The length of the CDR3 is 16 residues. CDR1 is MNHEY and CDR2 is SMNVEV in the germline V gene (reference sequence). The V gene end was trimmed by 5 bases and the J gene end by 3 bases; junction bases not matched to a gene: 10. This CDR3 reads CASSLRQGGNNQPQHF. The CDR3 DNA reads as TGTGCCAGCAGTCTCAGACAGGGCGGTAACAATCAGCCCCAGCATTTT.

V usage is TRBV6-6 and J usage is TRBJ2-5, with TRBD2 matching 8 bases. Germline loops: CDR1 MNHNY, CDR2 SVGAGI (reference sequence). Trimming removed 6 bases from V and 4 bases from J; junction bases left unmatched: 13. CDR3 length equals 16 residues. For the CDR3, the DNA is TGTGCCAGCAGCCCCGGGGCGGGAGGATCGGGAGAGACCCAGTACTTC. Protein product: CASSPGAGGSGETQYF.

V gene TRBV19 combines with J gene TRBJ2-7; D is ambiguous. This CDR3 has 16 residues. Trimming cost V 3 bases and J 7 bases, with 22 bases left between them. Germline V gives CDR1 LNHDA, CDR2 SQIVND (reference sequence). The CDR3 spells CASSIQAAFGLGEQYF. CDR3 coding DNA: TGTGCCAGTAGTATTCAAGCCGCGTTTGGGCTAGGTGAGCAGTACTTC.

The chain uses TRBV5-1 and TRBJ2-1; D is ambiguous. There are 15 residues in the CDR3. V gave up 3 bases and J gave up 7 bases, with 17 bases separating them. Germline values: CDR1 SGHRS, CDR2 YFSETQ. CDR3 coding DNA: TGCGCCAGCAGCTCGGAATACGGACCCCGAAATGAGCAGTTCTTC. This sequence encodes CASSSEYGPRNEQFF.